This T cell receptor (beta chain) is drawn from a study of OX40 agonist ivuxolimab in advanced cancers. The overall study: Ivuxolimab, an antibody acting as an agonist of OX40 (CD134), was used to treat patients. While on treatment, patients had intravenous ivuxolimab at 0.01 to 10 mg/kg every 2 weeks. One hepatocellular carcinoma and a couple of cutaneous melanoma patients partially responded.

Method: immunoSEQ multiplex PCR; TCRdb's copy keeps in-frame clones and lacks some. The sample holds tens of thousands of clones, about 88% seen once. Trimming pared 2 bases from V and 14 bases from J, leaving 15 bases between. The CDR3 is 12 residues long. Germline values: CDR1 SGHTA, CDR2 FQGTGA. Exclusion applied to patients with autoimmune disease history or systemic immunosuppression. The chain employs TRBV7-3 and TRBJ1-2; D might be TRBD1 (6 bases). The clonotype comes from an adult with an advanced solid tumor such as melanoma, head and neck, liver or kidney cancer. Sequencing was performed on CD4+ or CD8+ T cells sorted from blood, taken in a trial of the OX40 agonist ivuxolimab. Here the CDR3 reads CASSLPGEPLTF. As DNA, the CDR3 is TGTGCCAGCAGCTTACCAGGGGAGCCGCTTACCTTC.